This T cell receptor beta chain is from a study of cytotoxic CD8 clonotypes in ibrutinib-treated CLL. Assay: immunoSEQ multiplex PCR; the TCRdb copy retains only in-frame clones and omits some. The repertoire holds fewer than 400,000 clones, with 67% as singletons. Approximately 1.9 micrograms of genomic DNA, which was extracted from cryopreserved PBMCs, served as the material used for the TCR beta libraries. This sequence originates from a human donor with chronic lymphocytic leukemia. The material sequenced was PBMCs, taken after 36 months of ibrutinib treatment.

For the CDR3, the DNA is TGTGCCAGCAGTCAGGGTTTGGGGACAGATACGCAGTATTTT. This codes for CASSQGLGTDTQYF. The V call is TRBV27, the J call TRBJ2-3; perhaps TRBD1 as D (5 bases). The CDR3 totals 14 residues. CDR1 is MNHEY, CDR2 SMNVEV, per germline (reference sequence). With 5 bases removed from V and 3 bases from J, the gap between germline ends came to 12 bases.